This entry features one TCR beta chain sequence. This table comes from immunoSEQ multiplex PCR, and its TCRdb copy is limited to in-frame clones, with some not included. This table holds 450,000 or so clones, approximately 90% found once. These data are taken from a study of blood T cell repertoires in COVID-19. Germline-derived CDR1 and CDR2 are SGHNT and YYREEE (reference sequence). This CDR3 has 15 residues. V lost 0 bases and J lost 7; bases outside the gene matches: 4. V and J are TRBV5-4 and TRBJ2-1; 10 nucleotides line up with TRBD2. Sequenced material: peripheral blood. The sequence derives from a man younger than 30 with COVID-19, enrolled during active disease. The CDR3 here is CASSLASGSRNEQFF. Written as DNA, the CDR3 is TGTGCCAGCAGCTTGGCTAGCGGGAGTAGAAATGAGCAGTTCTTC.